The rows below give T cell receptor beta chains drawn from one sample of a study of CD4+ T cells in melanoma. The method was immunoSEQ multiplex PCR; TCRdb's version includes in-frame clones alone and lacks a portion of them. The sample carries about 10,000 clones, about 70% recorded once. Sequencing used cells from a culture (not recorded whether cultured in vitro). The receptors come from a human donor with melanoma. Both conserved end residues are part of each CDR3. The order of the fields is D gene, J gene, clone size, V gene, CDR3 DNA, CDR3 protein. D genes are given only for firm matches. Size tells how often a clone was seen (once, few, many) or the class of an expanded clone, and some rows leave it out.

>NA|TRBJ1-2|NA|TRBV7-2
TGTGCCAGCAGCTTATCTTCGACAGGCGCGTTCGGGGGCTACACCTTC
CASSLSSTGAFGGYTF
>NA|TRBJ2-2|few|TRBV29-1
TGCAGCGCCCGACCAAGCGCCGACACCGGGGAGCTGTTTTTT
CSARPSADTGELFF
>NA|TRBJ2-5|NA|TRBV27
TGTGCCAGCAGTTCTCGGGGGATCCAAGAGACCCAGTACTTC
CASSSRGIQETQYF
>NA|TRBJ2-2|NA|TRBV2
TGTGCCAGCAGGATAAGGAGTGGCACCGGGGAGCTGTTTTTT
CASRIRSGTGELFF
>TRBD1|TRBJ1-4|once|TRBV6-5
TGTGCCACCGGGGACAGGGTGGAAAAACTGTTTTTT
CATGDRVEKLFF
>NA|TRBJ1-6|NA|TRBV2
TGTGCCAGCAGTTTAAGGGGATGGAATTCACCCCTCCACTTT
CASSLRGWNSPLHF
>NA|TRBJ2-3|NA|TRBV30
TGTGCCGGAAGGGCAGCTAGCACAGATACGCAGTATTTT
CAGRAASTDTQYF
>NA|TRBJ1-4|NA|TRBV18
TGTGCCAGCTCATTCTCGGGTAGGGAAGGAAAACTGTTTTTT
CASSFSGREGKLFF
>NA|TRBJ2-3|NA|TRBV2
TGTGCCACTGGTGACAGGACAGGCACAGATACGCAGTATTTT
CATGDRTGTDTQYF
>NA|TRBJ1-2|NA|TRBV2
TGTGCCAGCAAGGATCAGGTCGGCTATGGCTACACCTTC
CASKDQVGYGYTF
>NA|TRBJ1-5|NA|TRBV7-3
TGTGCCAGCACGAAGGATGCCGGGGGGGGCAATAATCAGCCCCAGCATTTT
CASTKDAGGGNNQPQHF
>TRBD2|TRBJ2-3|NA|TRBV4-2
TGTGCCAGCAGCCAAGATTTAGCACTAGCGAGGATCACAGATACGCAGTATTTT
CASSQDLALARITDTQYF
>NA|TRBJ2-6|NA|TRBV3-1/TRBV3-2
TGTGCCAGCAAACTCTCTGGGGCCAACGTCCTGACTTTC
CASKLSGANVLTF
>NA|TRBJ1-5|NA|TRBV2
TGTGCCAGCAGTGATCTAGCTGGGGGTCAGCCCCAGCATTTT
CASSDLAGGQPQHF
>NA|TRBJ2-7|NA|TRBV3-1/TRBV3-2
TGTGCCAGCAGCCACCTTAGCTCCTACGAGCAGTACTTC
CASSHLSSYEQYF
>TRBD1|TRBJ2-1|NA|TRBV14
TGTGCCAGCAGCCGCGGGACAGGAGGGTGGTATGAGCAGTTCTTC
CASSRGTGGWYEQFF
>NA|TRBJ1-3|NA|TRBV30
TGTGCCTGGGGGACTGCGGGCAACACCATATATTTT
CAWGTAGNTIYF
>NA|TRBJ1-2|NA|TRBV20-1
TGCAGTGCTAGTCCCAGGCCGGTGGGCTACACCTTC
CSASPRPVGYTF
>TRBD1|TRBJ1-2|NA|TRBV5-1
TGCGCCAGCAGCGAATTTCCACGTGGGACAGACTATGGCTACACCTTC
CASSEFPRGTDYGYTF
>NA|TRBJ2-3|NA|TRBV14
TGTGCCAGCAGCCAATTTAGAACAGATACGCAGTATTTT
CASSQFRTDTQYF
>NA|TRBJ1-3|NA|TRBV10-3
TGTGCCATCAGTGACCCCGGACAGACCTCTGGAAACACCATATATTTT
CAISDPGQTSGNTIYF
>NA|TRBJ2-3|NA|TRBV10-3
TGTGCCATCTGGGCGGACAGACACACAGATACGCAGTATTTT
CAIWADRHTDTQYF
>NA|TRBJ2-7|NA|TRBV7-9
TGTGCCACCACGCCGCCGGGACTCCAATACGAGCAGTACTTC
CATTPPGLQYEQYF
>NA|TRBJ1-6|NA|TRBV3-1/TRBV3-2
TGTGCCAGCAGCCAGCACAGGGATTCACCCCTCCACTTT
CASSQHRDSPLHF
>NA|TRBJ1-2|NA|TRBV6-5
TGTGCCAGCAGTTATCGCCCTGGAGGCTACACCTTC
CASSYRPGGYTF
>NA|TRBJ1-4|NA|TRBV7-3
TGTGCCAGCGGGAACGAAACAGGAAAACTGTTTTTT
CASGNETGKLFF
>TRBD1|TRBJ1-5|NA|TRBV6-6
TGTGCCAGCATCAACAGGGGGGAGGGTCTCCAGCATTTT
CASINRGEGLQHF
>NA|TRBJ1-5|NA|TRBV6-5
TGTGCCAGCAGTTACTCCCAGGGGCCCAATCAGCCCCAGCATTTT
CASSYSQGPNQPQHF
>NA|TRBJ1-3|NA|TRBV2
TGTGCCAGCCTCCAGGGGTACTCTGGAAACACCATATATTTT
CASLQGYSGNTIYF
>NA|TRBJ2-2|NA|TRBV19
TGTGCCAGTAGTATCAGGGGAGACACCGGGGAGCTGTTTTTT
CASSIRGDTGELFF
>NA|TRBJ1-2|NA|TRBV7-6
TGTGCCAGCAGCCAAGCCGGGGAGCGCTACACCTTC
CASSQAGERYTF
>NA|TRBJ1-2|NA|TRBV7-2
TGTGCCAGCAGCTTCTACTATGGCTACACCTTC
CASSFYYGYTF
>NA|TRBJ1-5|NA|TRBV2
TGTGCCAGCAGGCCTCTCGGGGGGAGCAATCAGCCCCAGCATTTT
CASRPLGGSNQPQHF
>TRBD1|TRBJ1-2|NA|TRBV7-3
TGTGCCAGCAGCCTGACAGGGCATGGCTACACCTTC
CASSLTGHGYTF
>NA|TRBJ1-2|NA|TRBV7-9
TGTGCCAGCAGCCTAACTAACTATGGCTACACCTTC
CASSLTNYGYTF
>NA|TRBJ1-1|NA|TRBV2
TGTGCCAGCACCCCTGAAGGAGGGGGCACTGAAGCTTTCTTT
CASTPEGGGTEAFF
>TRBD2|TRBJ2-1|NA|TRBV12-3/TRBV12-4
TGTGCCAGCACTGAGCGGGGCCCGCAGTTCTTC
CASTERGPQFF
>NA|TRBJ2-6|NA|TRBV11-2
TGTGCCAGCAGCTTAGGGGCTTGGGGGGCCAACGTCCTGACTTTC
CASSLGAWGANVLTF
>NA|TRBJ2-5|NA|TRBV6-5
TGTGCCAGCAGTTACTCAAACTTAGAGTGGGAGACCCAGTACTTC
CASSYSNLEWETQYF
>NA|TRBJ2-1|few|TRBV14
TGTGCCAGCAGCCAAGGTAGGGCGCCCTACAATGAGCAGTTCTTC
CASSQGRAPYNEQFF
>NA|TRBJ1-2|NA|TRBV20-1
TGCAGTGCTACGCAGGAGTATGGCTACACCTTC
CSATQEYGYTF
>NA|TRBJ1-1|NA|TRBV6-5
TGTGCCAGCATAGGAGCAGCGACAGAAGCTTTCTTT
CASIGAATEAFF